This TCR beta chain was recovered during a study of CXCR3-negative and CXCR3-positive naive CD8 T cells. This CDR3 is built from 14 residues. In germline, CDR1 is SEHNR, CDR2 FQNEAQ (reference sequence). Remarks on this clonotype: Its specificity is unknown.

Study-level points and caveats: Naive CXCR3-negative cells resembled naive CXCR3-positive cells in TRBV-TRBJ usage; memory cells differed. TRB CDR3s of CXCR3-positive naive cells were more hydrophobic than those of CXCR3-negative naive cells.

The authors prepared UMI-labeled TRB cDNA libraries by 5' RACE. TCRdb reprocessed the 5' RACE reads, with one entry per CDR3 protein and no DNA. This repertoire includes 130,000 to 150,000 distinct CDR3 sequences. This chain uses TRBV7-9 with TRBJ1-2; TCRdb selects TRBD1, and the lack of DNA leaves this call unchecked. The sequence derives from a human donor in good health. Some clones in this sample may be carry-over from other donors' samples. What was sequenced was naive CXCR3+ CD8+ T cells from blood. The subset was: CD45RO-CCR7+CD27+CD95- naive CD8+ T cells expressing CXCR3 (TNR3+). CDR3 loop: CASSLEQGLDGYTF.